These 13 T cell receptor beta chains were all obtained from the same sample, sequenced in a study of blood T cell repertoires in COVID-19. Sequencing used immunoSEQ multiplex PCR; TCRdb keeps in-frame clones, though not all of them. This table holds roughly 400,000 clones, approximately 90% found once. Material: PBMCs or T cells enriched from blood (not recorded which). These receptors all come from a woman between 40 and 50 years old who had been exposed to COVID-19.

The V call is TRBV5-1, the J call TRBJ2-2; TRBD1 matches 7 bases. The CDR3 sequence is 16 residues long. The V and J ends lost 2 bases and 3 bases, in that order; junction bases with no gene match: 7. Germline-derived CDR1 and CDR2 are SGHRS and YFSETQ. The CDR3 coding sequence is TGCGCCAGCAGCTTTAGAGGGACAGCGTACACCGGGGAGCTGTTTTTT. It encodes CASSFRGTAYTGELFF.

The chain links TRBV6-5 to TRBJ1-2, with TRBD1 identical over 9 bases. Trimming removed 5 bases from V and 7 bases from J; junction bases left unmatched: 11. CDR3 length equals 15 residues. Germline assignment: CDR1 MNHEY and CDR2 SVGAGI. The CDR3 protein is CASSTLRDRASGYTF. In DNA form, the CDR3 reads TGTGCCAGCAGTACCCTCCGGGACAGGGCGTCTGGCTACACCTTC.

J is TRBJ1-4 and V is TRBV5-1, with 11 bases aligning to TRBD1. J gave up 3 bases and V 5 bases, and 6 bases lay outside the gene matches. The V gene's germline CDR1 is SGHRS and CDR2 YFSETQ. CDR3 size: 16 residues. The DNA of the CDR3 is TGCGCCAGCAGATGGACAGGGGGCTCAGCTAATGAAAAACTGTTTTTT. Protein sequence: CASRWTGGSANEKLFF. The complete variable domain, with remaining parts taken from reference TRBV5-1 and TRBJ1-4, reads KAGVTQTPRYLIKTRGQQVTLSCSPISGHRSVSWYQQTPGQGLQFLFEYFSETQRNKGNFPGRFSGRQFSNSRSEMNVSTLELGDSALYLCASRWTGGSANEKLFFGSGTQLSVL.

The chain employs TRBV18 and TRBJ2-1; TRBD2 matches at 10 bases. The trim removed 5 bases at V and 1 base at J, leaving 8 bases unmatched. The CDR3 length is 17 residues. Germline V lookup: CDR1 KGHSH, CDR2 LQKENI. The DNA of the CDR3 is TGTGCCAGCTCAGCCCTAGCGGGGGCGTTATCCTACAATGAGCAGTTCTTC. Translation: CASSALAGALSYNEQFF.

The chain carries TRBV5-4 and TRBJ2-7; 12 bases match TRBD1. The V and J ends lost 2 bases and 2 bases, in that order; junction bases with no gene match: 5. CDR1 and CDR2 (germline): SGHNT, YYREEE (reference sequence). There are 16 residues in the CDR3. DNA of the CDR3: TGTGCCAGCAGCTTTGGAGGGACAGGGGGCACCTACGAGCAGTACTTC. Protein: CASSFGGTGGTYEQYF.

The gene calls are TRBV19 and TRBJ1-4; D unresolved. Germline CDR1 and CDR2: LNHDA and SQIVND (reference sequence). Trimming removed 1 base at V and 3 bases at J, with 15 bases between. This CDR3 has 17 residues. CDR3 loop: CASSIVRGTKSNEKLFF. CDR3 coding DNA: TGTGCCAGTAGTATAGTTCGGGGAACTAAGTCTAATGAAAAACTGTTTTTT.

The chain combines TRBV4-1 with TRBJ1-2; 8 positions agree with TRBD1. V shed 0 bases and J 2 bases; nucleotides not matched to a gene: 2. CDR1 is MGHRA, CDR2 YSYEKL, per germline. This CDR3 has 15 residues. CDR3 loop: CASSQETGANYGYTF. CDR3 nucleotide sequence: TGCGCCAGCAGCCAAGAGACAGGGGCGAACTATGGCTACACCTTC.

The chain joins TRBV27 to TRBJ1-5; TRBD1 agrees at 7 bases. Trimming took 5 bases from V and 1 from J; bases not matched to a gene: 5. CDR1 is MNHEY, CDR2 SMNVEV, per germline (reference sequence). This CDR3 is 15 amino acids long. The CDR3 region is CASSEGTASNQPQHF. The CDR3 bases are TGTGCCAGCAGTGAAGGGACAGCGAGCAATCAGCCCCAGCATTTT.

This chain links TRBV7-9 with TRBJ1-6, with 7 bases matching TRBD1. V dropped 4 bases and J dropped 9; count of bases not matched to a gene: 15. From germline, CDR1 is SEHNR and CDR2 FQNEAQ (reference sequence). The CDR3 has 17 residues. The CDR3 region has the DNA TGTGCCAGCAGCTGGCAGGAAGGAGGGGGCGCGGGTTCACCCCTCCACTTT. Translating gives CASSWQEGGGAGSPLHF.

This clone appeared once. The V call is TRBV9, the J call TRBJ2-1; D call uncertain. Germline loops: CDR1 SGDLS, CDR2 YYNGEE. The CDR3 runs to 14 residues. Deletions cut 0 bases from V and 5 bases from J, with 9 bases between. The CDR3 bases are TGTGCCAGCAGCGTAGGCCCCCAGAACAATGAGCAGTTCTTC. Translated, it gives CASSVGPQNNEQFF.

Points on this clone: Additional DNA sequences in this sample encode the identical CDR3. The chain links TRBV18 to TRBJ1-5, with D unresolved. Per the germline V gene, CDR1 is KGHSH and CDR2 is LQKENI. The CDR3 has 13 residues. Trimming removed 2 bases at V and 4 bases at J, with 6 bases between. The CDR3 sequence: CASSPGGNQPQHF. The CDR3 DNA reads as TGTGCCAGCTCACCAGGAGGTAATCAGCCCCAGCATTTT. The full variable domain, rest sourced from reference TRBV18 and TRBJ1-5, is NAGVMQNPRHLVRRRGQEARLRCSPMKGHSHVYWYRQLPEEGLKFMVYLQKENIIDESGMPKERFSAEFPKEGPSILRIQQVVRGDSAAYFCASSPGGNQPQHFGDGTRLSIL.

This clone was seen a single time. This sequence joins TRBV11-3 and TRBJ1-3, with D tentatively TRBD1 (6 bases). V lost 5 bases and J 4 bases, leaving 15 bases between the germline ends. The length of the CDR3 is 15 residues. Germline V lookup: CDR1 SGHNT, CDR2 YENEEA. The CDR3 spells CASSPDGGPGNTIYF. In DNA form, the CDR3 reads TGTGCCAGCAGCCCAGATGGGGGCCCCGGAAACACCATATATTTT.

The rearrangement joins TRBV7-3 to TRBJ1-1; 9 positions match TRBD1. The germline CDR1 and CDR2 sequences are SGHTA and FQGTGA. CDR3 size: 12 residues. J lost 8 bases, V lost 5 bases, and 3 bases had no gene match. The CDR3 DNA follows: TGTGCCAGCAGCCGCGGGACAGGGGAAGCTTTCTTT. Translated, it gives CASSRGTGEAFF.